Following are 10 T cell receptor beta chains from one sample sequenced in a study of blood T cell repertoires in COVID-19. The repertoire was sequenced with immunoSEQ multiplex PCR; TCRdb's copy has only in-frame clones and lacks some. The table has hundreds of thousands of clones, around nine tenths seen once. Sequencing was performed on peripheral blood. The receptor source for this set is a man between 65 and 80 years old with acute or convalescent COVID-19.

The chain couples TRBV12-3 or TRBV12-4 to TRBJ1-2; D not resolved. V lost 6 bases and J 8 bases, leaving 13 bases between the germline ends. This CDR3 is 12 amino acids long. The CDR3 spells CASSQRPRGYTF. Written as DNA, the CDR3 is TGTGCCAGCAGCCAGCGCCCCCGGGGCTACACCTTC.

The rearrangement joins TRBV11-3 to TRBJ2-4; the match to TRBD1 covers 9 bases. Unmatched junction bases numbered 2, after V lost 5 bases and J lost 0 bases. The germline V gene has CDR1 SGHNT and CDR2 YENEEA. The CDR3 extends over 15 amino acids. CDR3 protein: CASSTGQGAKNIQYF. The CDR3 DNA follows: TGTGCCAGCAGCACGGGACAGGGAGCCAAAAACATTCAGTACTTC.

This chain connects TRBV7-9 to TRBJ1-5, with D tentatively TRBD1 (5 bases). CDR1 SEHNR and CDR2 FQNEAQ come from the germline V gene (reference sequence). The CDR3 runs to 15 residues. Trimming removed 5 bases from V and 2 bases from J, with 13 bases in between. The CDR3 DNA follows: TGTGCCAGCAGCCCGGCGGGGGGGGGCAATCAGCCCCAGCATTTT. It translates to CASSPAGGGNQPQHF.

The V gene is TRBV3-1 (or the pseudogene TRBV3-2), the J gene TRBJ1-6, with D possibly TRBD1 on 5 matching bases. Germline V gives CDR1 LGHDT, CDR2 YNNKEL (reference sequence). The CDR3 sequence is 14 residues long. Trimming took off 4 bases at V and 15 bases at J, with 19 bases between the two ends. The CDR3 DNA follows: TGTGCCAGCAGCCCCGATGATGGGGCCTACAACCTCCACTTT. Translated: CASSPDDGAYNLHF.

This chain joins TRBV5-1 and TRBJ1-4; 12 nucleotides line up with TRBD1. Germline CDR1 and CDR2: SGHRS and YFSETQ. V lost 4 bases and J lost 3; bases outside the gene matches: 4. This CDR3 comprises 16 residues. The CDR3, as DNA: TGCGCCAGCAGCCTGGGACAGGGGGCGGCTAATGAAAAACTGTTTTTT. Protein: CASSLGQGAANEKLFF.

The chain couples TRBV29-1 to TRBJ2-3, with a weak D call TRBD2 (6 bases). CDR3 length equals 14 residues. V was pared by 6 bases and J by 0 bases, with 13 bases between. The germline V gene encodes CDR1 SQVTM and CDR2 ANQGSEA. CDR3 loop: CSVTGATSTDTQYF. In nucleotides, the CDR3 is TGCAGCGTGACGGGAGCGACTAGCACAGATACGCAGTATTTT.

The V call is TRBV6-2 or TRBV6-3, the J call TRBJ1-2, with a tentative D call TRBD1 (6 bases). CDR1 and CDR2 (germline): MNHEY, SVGEGT. The CDR3 totals 13 residues. With 4 bases removed from V and 3 bases from J, the gap between germline ends came to 9 bases. CDR3 nucleotide sequence: TGTGCCAGCAGTTCGACAGGCTACTATGGCTACACCTTC. It codes for CASSSTGYYGYTF.

The chain uses TRBV7-2 and TRBJ2-2; D remains unclear. V shed 1 base and J shed 4 bases, with 13 bases lying between them. Germline CDR1 and CDR2: SGHTA and FQGNSA. The CDR3 extends over 16 amino acids. The CDR3 DNA is TGTGCCAGCAGCTTAGTACCTGGCGCAGGCACCGGGGAGCTGTTTTTT. Its translation: CASSLVPGAGTGELFF. Looking up the rest from reference TRBV7-2 and TRBJ2-2 gives the full variable domain: GAGVSQSPSNKVTEKGKDVELRCDPISGHTALYWYRQSLGQGLEFLIYFQGNSAPDKSGLPSDRFSAERTGGSVSTLTIQRTQQEDSAVYLCASSLVPGAGTGELFFGEGSRLTVL.

CDR3 nucleotide sequence: TGTGCCAGTAGCTCCCGGGGACAGGATAATTCACCCCTCCACTTT. Its protein is CASSSRGQDNSPLHF. The rearrangement uses TRBV19 and TRBJ1-6, with 8 bases identical to TRBD1. The V gene end was trimmed by 6 bases and the J gene end by 5 bases; junction bases not matched to a gene: 6. The length of the CDR3 is 15 residues. CDR1 and CDR2 (germline): LNHDA, SQIVND (reference sequence).

This chain links TRBV13 with TRBJ2-5; D perhaps matches TRBD1 (5 bases). The CDR3 consists of 14 residues. Germline V lookup: CDR1 PRHDT, CDR2 FYEKMQ (reference sequence). Trimming stripped 2 bases from V and 3 bases from J, with 10 bases between. The CDR3 sequence: CASSLLGAKETQYF. The CDR3 nucleotides are TGTGCCAGCAGCTTATTAGGGGCCAAAGAGACCCAGTACTTC.